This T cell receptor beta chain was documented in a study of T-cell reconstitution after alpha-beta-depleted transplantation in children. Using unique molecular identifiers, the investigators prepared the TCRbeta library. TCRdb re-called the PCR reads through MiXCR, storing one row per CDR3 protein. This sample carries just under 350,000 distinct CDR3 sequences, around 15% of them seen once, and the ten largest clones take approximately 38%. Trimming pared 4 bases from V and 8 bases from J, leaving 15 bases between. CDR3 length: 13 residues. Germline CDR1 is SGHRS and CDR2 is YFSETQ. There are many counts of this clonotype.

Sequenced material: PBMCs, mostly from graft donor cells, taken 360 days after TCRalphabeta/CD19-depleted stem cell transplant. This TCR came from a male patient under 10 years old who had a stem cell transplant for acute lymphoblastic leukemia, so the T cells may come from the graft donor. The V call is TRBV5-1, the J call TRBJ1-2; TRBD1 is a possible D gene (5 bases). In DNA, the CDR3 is TGCGCCAGCAGCCTAGACAGAATCAACGGCTACACCTTC. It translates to CASSLDRINGYTF.